Presented here are 18 T cell receptor delta chains from one specimen sequenced in a study of gamma-delta T cells after stem cell transplantation. TCRdb ran CATT on the RT-PCR reads. This sample has thousands of delta-chain clones, with 15% to 20% found just once. The sequenced sample consisted of gamma-delta T cells. Every receptor here comes from a human donor. It is not recorded whose cells these are; they may come from a transplant donor.

V usage is TRDV2 and J usage is TRDJ3; 13 positions match TRDD3. From germline, CDR1 is GEAIGNYY and CDR2 EKD. J gave up 0 bases and V 0 bases, and 10 bases lay outside the gene matches. The CDR3 has 22 amino acids. The CDR3 reads CACDTVLGDTQGSSWDTRQMFF. DNA for the CDR3: TGTGCCTGTGACACCGTACTGGGGGATACGCAGGGAAGCTCCTGGGACACCCGACAGATGTTTTTC.

On this clone: A read error likely explains this, since a far larger clone differs by one base. V usage is TRDV2 and J usage is TRDJ1; D call uncertain. CDR1 is GEAIGNYY and CDR2 is EKD in the germline V gene. Trimming pared 1 base from V and 0 bases from J, leaving 26 bases between. The CDR3 is 20 residues long. The CDR3 DNA follows: TGTGCCTGTGACACGATAACAGCAGCCGACCGAGGGAATAACACCGATAAACTCATCTTT. Translation: CACDTITAADRGNNTDKLIF.

By proportion, this clone is medium-sized. The chain links TRDV2 to TRDJ1; D unclear. Germline assignment: CDR1 GEAIGNYY and CDR2 EKD. The CDR3 extends over 14 amino acids. Trimming removed 0 bases at V and 4 bases at J, with 11 bases between. CDR3 in DNA: TGTGCCTGTGACACCATGAGGGAAGACGATAAACTCATCTTT. Amino acids: CACDTMREDDKLIF.

This clone was detected only a few times. The chain is built from TRDV2 and TRDJ1; 7 nucleotides agree with TRDD3. With 0 bases clipped from V and 0 bases from J, the junction kept 9 bases outside the gene matches. The CDR3 has 17 amino acids. Looked up from germline, CDR1 is GEAIGNYY and CDR2 is EKD. For the CDR3, the DNA is TGTGCCTGTGACACCCTGGCTGGGGGGTCGTACACCGATAAACTCATCTTT. It translates to CACDTLAGGSYTDKLIF.

Comments on this clone: A single base separates this from a much larger clone, so it may be a read error. This CDR3 is also generated by other DNA sequences in the sample. The rearrangement joins TRDV2 to TRDJ1; 11 positions agree with TRDD3. The junction had 15 bases not matched to a gene; V was cut back by 1 base and J by 0 bases. CDR3 size: 20 residues. CDR1 is GEAIGNYY, CDR2 EKD, per germline. DNA for the CDR3: TGTGCCTGTGACACGCTCTCCTCTACTGGGGGATATAGGGACACCGATAAACTCATCTTT. Translating gives CACDTLSSTGGYRDTDKLIF.

V and J are TRDV2 and TRDJ1, with D tentatively TRDD3 (6 bases). From germline, CDR1 is GEAIGNYY and CDR2 EKD. The CDR3 totals 17 residues. V lost 4 bases and J lost 0, with 20 bases in between. CDR3 region: CACDPLRGDSYTDKLIF. As DNA, the CDR3 is TGTGCCTGTGATCCTCTACGCGGGGATTCCTACACCGATAAACTCATCTTT.

Comments on this clone: A much larger clone differs by one base, so this may be a read error. This CDR3 reads CACDPVRGDTTHQYTDNLIF. The CDR3 DNA is TGTGCCTGTGACCCAGTCAGGGGGGATACGACGCATCAGTACACCGATAACCTCATCTTT. V and J are TRDV2 and TRDJ1; 10 bases agree with TRDD3. Germline-derived CDR1 and CDR2 are GEAIGNYY and EKD. CDR3 length: 20 residues.

This clone was seen a handful of times. This may be a read error: a much more frequent sequence differs by one nucleotide. This CDR3 is also generated by other DNA sequences in the sample. The chain links TRDV2 to TRDJ1, with D unresolved. V gave up 0 bases and J gave up 2 bases, with 15 bases separating them. CDR1 GEAIGNYY and CDR2 EKD come from the germline V gene. The CDR3 length is 16 residues. CDR3 amino acids: CACDTLSGRLTDKLIF. The CDR3 DNA sequence: TGTGCCTGTGACACCCTCTCTGGACGCTTAACCGATAAACTCATCTTT.

This clone is medium-sized (0.01 to 0.1%) in the sample. The chain uses TRDV2 and TRDJ1; 10 bases align to TRDD3. CDR1 and CDR2 from the germline V gene are GEAIGNYY and EKD. There are 16 residues in the CDR3. Germline trimming cut 2 bases from V and 0 bases from J; bases unmatched to any gene: 5. The CDR3 region has the DNA TGTGCCTGTGACAGTATTGGGGGATACCACACCGATAAACTCATCTTT. This codes for CACDSIGGYHTDKLIF.

Note on this clone: Additional DNA sequences in this sample encode the identical CDR3. This chain uses TRDV2 with TRDJ1, with 13 bases fitting TRDD3. Trimming took 3 bases from V and 0 from J; bases not matched to a gene: 27. There are 24 residues in the CDR3. Germline CDR1 GEAIGNYY, CDR2 EKD. The CDR3: CACDPLRPLLGDTLGGTYTDKLIF. CDR3 nucleotides: TGTGCCTGTGACCCGCTACGGCCGTTACTGGGGGATACGTTAGGTGGCACATACACCGATAAACTCATCTTT.

In regard to this clone: A much more abundant neighbour one base away suggests this may be a read error. This CDR3 is also generated by other DNA sequences in the sample. This chain uses TRDV2 with TRDJ3, with 10 bases fitting TRDD3. Germline CDR1 and CDR2: GEAIGNYY and EKD. V trimming: 0 bases; J trimming: 2 bases; junction bases outside the gene matches: 12. CDR3 size: 21 residues. The CDR3 region is CACDTAVLGDSRTWDTRQMFF. In nucleotides, the CDR3 is TGTGCCTGTGACACCGCGGTACTGGGGGATTCTCGCACCTGGGACACCCGACAGATGTTTTTC.

This clone is medium-sized within its sample. Other DNA sequences in this specimen translate into the identical CDR3. The CDR3 protein is CACDTLRPGGYGGNTDKLIF. DNA of the CDR3: TGTGCCTGTGACACCCTTCGTCCTGGGGGATACGGAGGAAACACCGATAAACTCATCTTT. This chain links TRDV2 with TRDJ1; 12 nucleotides line up with TRDD3. This CDR3 comprises 20 residues. The trim removed 0 bases at V and 0 bases at J, leaving 13 bases unmatched. CDR1 is GEAIGNYY and CDR2 is EKD in the germline V gene.

Concerning this clone: This sample includes further DNA sequences coding for the same CDR3. The J gene is TRDJ1, the V gene TRDV2, with TRDD3 identical over 10 bases. Trimming at V came to 1 base and at J to 8 bases, leaving 18 bases not matched to a gene. Germline V gene sequence: CDR1 GEAIGNYY, CDR2 EKD. This CDR3 comprises 18 residues. CDR3 in DNA: TGTGCCTGTGACACGGTGGTGGGGGATACTGCGGTTAATGGCAAACTCATCTTT. Residues: CACDTVVGDTAVNGKLIF.

This clone was observed a few times. This chain links TRDV2 with TRDJ1; the match to TRDD3 covers 10 bases. J gave up 2 bases and V 0 bases, and 8 bases lay outside the gene matches. This CDR3 is built from 17 residues. Per germline, CDR1 GEAIGNYY and CDR2 EKD. CDR3 loop: CACDTLNPLGDTDKLIF. The CDR3 DNA is TGTGCCTGTGACACCTTAAACCCACTGGGGGATACCGATAAACTCATCTTT.

This clone is judged medium-sized. This specimen includes other DNA sequences encoding the same CDR3. The CDR3 nucleotides are TGTGCCTGTGACACCGCGGTACTGGGGGATTCTCGAACCTGGGACACCCGACAGATGTTTTTC. This encodes CACDTAVLGDSRTWDTRQMFF. The V call is TRDV2, the J call TRDJ3, with 10 bases that match TRDD3. The CDR3 covers 21 residues. The V gene end was trimmed by 0 bases and the J gene end by 2 bases; junction bases not matched to a gene: 12. Germline CDR1 and CDR2: GEAIGNYY and EKD.

This chain joins TRDV2 and TRDJ3, with 8 bases identical to TRDD3. Germline V gives CDR1 GEAIGNYY, CDR2 EKD. V lost 1 base, J lost 0 bases, and 16 bases stayed unmatched. The length of the CDR3 is 22 residues. The CDR3 DNA sequence: TGTGCCTGTGACACTACCGGTACTGGGGGCCGAAGCAGCTCCTGGGACACCCGACAGATGTTTTTC. Protein: CACDTTGTGGRSSSWDTRQMFF.

This clone was picked up a small number of times. The J gene is TRDJ1, the V gene TRDV2; 12 positions agree with TRDD3. Unmatched junction bases numbered 18, after V lost 0 bases and J lost 2 bases. Germline assignment: CDR1 GEAIGNYY and CDR2 EKD. This CDR3 contains 21 residues. The CDR3 region is CACDTVLRSILGDTGTDKLIF. DNA of the CDR3: TGTGCCTGTGACACCGTCCTACGCTCGATACTGGGGGATACAGGAACCGATAAACTCATCTTT.

A few counts support this clone. This may stem from a read error, because a much larger clone lies one nucleotide away. This chain connects TRDV2 to TRDJ1, with TRDD3 matching over 9 bases. The CDR3 covers 18 residues. Germline values: CDR1 GEAIGNYY, CDR2 EKD. The J segment lost 2 bases and the V segment lost 3 bases, leaving 15 bases of the junction unmatched. CDR3 protein: CACDPLGPGDTWTDKLIF. DNA of the CDR3: TGTGCCTGTGACCCCCTCGGACCGGGGGATACTTGGACCGATAAACTCATCTTT.